This T cell receptor beta chain originates from a study of blood T cell repertoires in COVID-19 (TCRdb year 2020). Context from the whole study: Samples covering the acute and convalescent phases of COVID-19 were provided by collaborators in the United States, Italy and Spain. The material from the prospective study consisted of cDNA or gDNA derived from T cells, B-cell-depleted T cells, or PBMCs. Deeply sampled blood TCRbeta repertoires from subjects exposed to, actively infected with, or recovered from COVID-19 were included in the dataset. The repertoires were made available in a free public database intended to serve as a resource for research on the immune response to SARS-CoV-2. The samples were drawn from the first 160 participants of the ongoing ImmuneRACE study and from 1,254 subjects provided by 6 global collaborators. Nearly every sample came with metadata listing a de-identified subject ID, COVID-19 status, age in years and sex. Where available, HLA class I and class II types were taken from metadata supplied by the sample provider and were not determined by assay-based typing.

Turning to this clone: Its recognized antigen is unknown. One base away there is no much larger clone; base qualities are not given.

TCRbeta CDR3 regions were amplified from genomic DNA by means of the immunoSEQ Assay, a bias-controlled multiplex PCR. As for the authors' bioinformatics: The number of nucleated cells in each sample was estimated by amplification of reference gene primers within the assay. Sequence reads were collapsed and filtered to measure the absolute abundance of every unique TCRbeta CDR3 rearrangement. For each sample, productive Simpson clonality was calculated as the square root of Simpson's diversity index across productive rearrangements. TCRdb limited this immuneACCESS table to in-frame rearrangements with V and J called. A share of clones is missing; checked studies link under half to unresolved V genes, and the rest is unexplained. V, J and clone size are those of that table, while D and trimming were read from the DNA. For this sample the table gives more than 250,000 clones, of which about four fifths were detected only once. The ten largest clones add up to about 5% of the sample.

From the cysteine through the phenylalanine, the CDR3 covers 16 amino acids. The entry retains the CDR3 DNA only, 48 bases that are in frame from base 1. V is shortened by 4 bases, J by 0 bases, and the region joining them spans 11 bases. Sequences KGHDR (CDR1) and SFDVKD (CDR2) are obtained from the germline V gene. Beyond this particular receptor, the publication reports: How much clinical and demographic metadata was included differed by source and by participant, and the metadata was provided uncurated.

In the prospective study, participants were about 18 to 95 years old, resided in approximately 25 geographic areas of the United States, and were enrolled through a virtual design. To assign participants to cohorts, the prospective study relied on clinical history that participants themselves reported in a screening survey and a study questionnaire. A participant counted as exposed if, within 2 weeks of entering the study, that participant had been in contact with someone who had a PCR-confirmed or clinician-diagnosed COVID-19 case. In the prospective study, whole blood, serum and a nasopharyngeal or oropharyngeal swab were collected from each participant by mobile phlebotomists. Over an approximately 2-month period, participants in the prospective study had the option of providing additional blood draws and questionnaires. Before DNA extraction, prospective study blood samples were shipped either frozen or at room temperature.

Sequenced input: PBMCs or T cells enriched from blood (not recorded which). This sequence originates from a man aged 35 to 55 who had been exposed to COVID-19. The V and J segments used are TRBV24-1 and TRBJ2-2; no D gene can be assigned with confidence. The DNA is as follows: TGTGCCACCAGTGACCCATCGGTTCCGAACACCGGGGAGCTGTTTTTT. This translates into CATSDPSVPNTGELFF.